This T cell receptor delta chain was sequenced for a study of γδ T cells in repeated Plasmodium falciparum infection. As for the study in general: Four controlled malaria infections with P. falciparum NF54 spanned about 640 days.

This CDR3 region has 20 residues. The germline gives CDR1 TSWWSYY, CDR2 QGS. Bulk repertoires came from Vgamma9/Vdelta2+ or Vdelta2-negative gammadelta T cells flow-sorted from PBMC. TCRdb fed the multiplex PCR reads to CATT. In the table there are approximately 53,000 delta-chain clones, approximately 1.7% of which are singletons. In its sample, this clone ranks as medium-sized (0.01 to 0.1%). The junction departs from germline at one end; a sequencing error may be responsible. In the same sample, other DNA sequences code for this CDR3. Sample: gamma-delta T cells from blood. This chain uses TRDV1 with TRDJ1; 7 bases are shared with TRDD3. The clonotype was recovered from a pool of human donors (malaria-infected and uninfected, not separated). CDR3 loop: CALGEIRPFWGPLYTDKLIF. CDR3 in DNA: TGTGCTCTTGGGGAAATCCGGCCTTTCTGGGGGCCCCTGTACACAGATAAACTCATCTTT.